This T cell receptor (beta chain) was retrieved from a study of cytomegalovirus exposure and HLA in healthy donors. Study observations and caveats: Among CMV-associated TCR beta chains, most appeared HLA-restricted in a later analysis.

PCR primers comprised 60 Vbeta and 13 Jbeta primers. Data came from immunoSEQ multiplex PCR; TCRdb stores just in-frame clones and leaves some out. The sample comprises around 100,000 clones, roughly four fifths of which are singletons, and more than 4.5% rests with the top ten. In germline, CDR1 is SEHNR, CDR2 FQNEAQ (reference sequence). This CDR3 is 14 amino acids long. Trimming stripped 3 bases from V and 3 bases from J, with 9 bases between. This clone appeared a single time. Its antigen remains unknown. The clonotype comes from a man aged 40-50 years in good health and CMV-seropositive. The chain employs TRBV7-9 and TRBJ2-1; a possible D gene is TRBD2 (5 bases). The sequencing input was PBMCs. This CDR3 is CASSFDGDYNEQFF. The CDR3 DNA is TGTGCCAGCAGCTTTGACGGGGACTACAATGAGCAGTTCTTC.